This section outlines one TCR beta chain sequence together with its context. The CDR3 covers 14 residues. The V gene's germline CDR1 is LNHDA and CDR2 SQIVND (reference sequence). V gave up 1 base and J gave up 1 base, with 8 bases separating them. Per the authors' pipeline: From reference gene primer amplification, estimates of nucleated cell counts were derived. Data came from immunoSEQ multiplex PCR; TCRdb stores just in-frame clones and leaves some out. For V, J and clone size, that table is used; D and trimming come from the DNA. The table has about 33,000 clones, around 73% seen once; the top ten hold around a third. The data stem from a study of blood T cell repertoires in COVID-19. The wider study: Acute and convalescent COVID-19 specimens originated in the United States, Italy and Spain. The analysed material was cDNA or gDNA that came from T cells, B-cell-depleted T cells, or PBMCs.

The sequenced sample was peripheral blood. The chain recombines TRBV19 with TRBJ2-7, with D perhaps TRBD1 (5 bases). This clonotype originated in a man older than 75 with acute or convalescent COVID-19. The CDR3 loop is CASSIAGLSYEQYF. CDR3 coding DNA: TGTGCCAGTAGTATAGCAGGGTTGTCCTACGAGCAGTACTTC.